The clone carrying this T cell receptor beta chain was seen only once. The antigen is undetermined. Trimming took 1 base from V and 2 from J, leaving 3 bases between them. The CDR3 extends over 13 amino acids. Germline V gene lookup returns CDR1 KGHSH and CDR2 LQKENI. This sample stems from a study of OX40 agonist ivuxolimab in advanced cancers. Study-wide findings and caveats: Low clonal expansion, among the lowest seen, marked partial responders at 0.1-3.0 mg/kg.

TCRdb's copy holds only in-frame clones and misses some; the assay was immunoSEQ multiplex PCR. Among some 60,000 clones, about 85% were seen once, and the ten largest hold approximately 4.8%. This chain links TRBV18 with TRBJ1-3; D uncertain. The source is an adult with an advanced solid tumor such as melanoma, head and neck, liver or kidney cancer. The sequences come from CD4+ or CD8+ T cells sorted from blood, collected in a trial of the OX40 agonist ivuxolimab. The CDR3 reads CASSPQAGNTIYF. CDR3 bases: TGTGCCAGCTCACCACAGGCTGGAAACACCATATATTTT.